This record looks at one T cell receptor (beta chain) sequence and its context. Its target is unknown. This entry is derived from a study of chemoradiotherapy in HPV16-positive cancers. In the study overall: Candidate HPV-specific clones and shared TCR motifs came from two HPV16-positive patients. Study-wide results and limits: Non-HPV-specific T cells did not expand in tumors during treatment, whereas candidate HPV-specific clones and E7-related motifs did. The functional HPV-specific definition rests on just a couple of HPV16-positive patients.

This table comes from immunoSEQ multiplex PCR, and its TCRdb copy is limited to in-frame clones, with some not included. The data contain around 62,000 clones, around nine tenths of them singletons. Germline V CDR1 and CDR2: MNHNY, SVGAGI (reference sequence). The CDR3 covers 16 residues. V dropped 5 bases and J dropped 0; count of bases not matched to a gene: 10. The chain uses TRBV6-6 and TRBJ2-7, with 7 bases identical to TRBD1. The TCR sequence derives from a human donor with HPV-associated anogenital cancer. Sequenced material: blood, taken from a patient who underwent chemoradiotherapy. CDR3 nucleotide sequence: TGTGCCAGCAGTACCCTGGGACAGCGGAGCTCCTACGAGCAGTACTTC. Its translation: CASSTLGQRSSYEQYF.